Listed below are T cell receptor beta chains from one sample, sequenced in a study of regulatory T cells in long-lasting Graves disease. From the multiplex PCR reads, TCRdb called clonotypes with MiXCR, one entry per CDR3 protein. The table lists 360,000 or so distinct CDR3 sequences, 16% of them singletons. This sample also belongs to another study, concerning T cells in Graves' hyperthyroidism and ophthalmopathy.

The sequencing here drew on peripheral blood mononuclear cells (PBMCs), taken at new diagnosis, from a patient treated with antithyroid drugs. These receptors came from a man aged 40-55 years with Graves disease. CDR3s include the opening cysteine and the closing phenylalanine or tryptophan.

j_call v_call cdr3_aa
TRBJ1-2 TRBV20-1 CSADAYGYTF
TRBJ2-1 TRBV28 CASSGSVGSYNEQFF
TRBJ2-7 TRBV7-9 CASSLATGGLREQYF
TRBJ1-2 TRBV6-1 CASSVQQGDSGYTF
TRBJ1-1 TRBV9 CASSPSWTGWRTEAFF
TRBJ2-7 TRBV7-9 CASNRDRAYEQYF
TRBJ1-2 TRBV12-3/TRBV12-4 CASSLAWRNYGYTF
TRBJ2-1 TRBV5-6 CASSFGGGAYNEQFF
TRBJ1-1 TRBV5-5 CASSIGTGGMNTEAFF
TRBJ2-3 TRBV9 CASSESSTDTQYF
TRBJ2-7 TRBV20-1 CSARDGFPSSYEQYF
TRBJ2-5 TRBV13 CASSYRQGTNQETQYF
TRBJ1-5 TRBV5-8 CASSGTGGQPQHF
TRBJ2-7 TRBV10-3 CAIQGTYEQYF
TRBJ2-5 TRBV11-2 CASSLRPGQSQETQYF
TRBJ2-7 TRBV4-1 CASSQETGIPYEQYF
TRBJ2-1 TRBV10-3 CAISLAGENYNEQFF
TRBJ2-6 TRBV24-1 CATSDPMGPTSGANVLTF
TRBJ1-1 TRBV20-1 CSARDHRTGGTEAFF
TRBJ2-1 TRBV2 CASSEARVRPGNEQFF
TRBJ2-6 TRBV28 CASRNRVTGANVLTF
TRBJ1-1 TRBV28 CASRPGWNTEAFF
TRBJ1-1 TRBV7-9 CASSLMQENTEAFF
TRBJ2-7 TRBV30 CAWSRGLQGYEQYF
TRBJ1-3 TRBV2 CASSVTGAGNTIYF
TRBJ2-1 TRBV4-1 CASSPRLAGGQDEQFF
TRBJ2-1 TRBV28 CASSSPHDRAGYNEQFF